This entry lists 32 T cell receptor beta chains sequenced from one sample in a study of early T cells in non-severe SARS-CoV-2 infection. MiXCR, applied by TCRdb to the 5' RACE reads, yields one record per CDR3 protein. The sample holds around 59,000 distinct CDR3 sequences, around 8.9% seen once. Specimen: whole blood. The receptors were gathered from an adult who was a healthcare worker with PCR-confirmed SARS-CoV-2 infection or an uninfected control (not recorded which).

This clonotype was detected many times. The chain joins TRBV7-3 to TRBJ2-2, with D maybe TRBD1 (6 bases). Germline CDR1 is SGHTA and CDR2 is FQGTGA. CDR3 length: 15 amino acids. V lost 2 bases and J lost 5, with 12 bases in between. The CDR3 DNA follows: TGTGCCAGCAGCTTACAGGGGCCAATGACCGGGGAGCTGTTTTTT. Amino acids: CASSLQGPMTGELFF.

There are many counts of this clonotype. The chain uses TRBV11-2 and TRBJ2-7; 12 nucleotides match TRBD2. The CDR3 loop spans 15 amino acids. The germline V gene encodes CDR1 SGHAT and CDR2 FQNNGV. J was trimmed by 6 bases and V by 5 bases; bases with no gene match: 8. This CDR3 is CASSTASGRAGEQYF. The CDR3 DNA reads TGTGCCAGCAGCACCGCTAGCGGGAGGGCCGGCGAGCAGTACTTC.

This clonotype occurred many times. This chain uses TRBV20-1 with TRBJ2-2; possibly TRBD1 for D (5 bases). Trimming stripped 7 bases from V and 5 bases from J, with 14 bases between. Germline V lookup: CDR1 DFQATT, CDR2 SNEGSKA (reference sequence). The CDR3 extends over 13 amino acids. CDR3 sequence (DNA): TGCAGTGTTGCAGGGCCGAGGACCGGGGAGCTGTTTTTT. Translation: CSVAGPRTGELFF.

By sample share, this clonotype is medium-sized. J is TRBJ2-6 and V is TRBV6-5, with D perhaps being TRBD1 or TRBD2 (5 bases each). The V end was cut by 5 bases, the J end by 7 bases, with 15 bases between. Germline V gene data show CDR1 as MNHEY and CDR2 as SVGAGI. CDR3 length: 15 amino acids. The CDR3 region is CASSPRVGEANVLTF. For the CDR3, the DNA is TGTGCCAGCAGTCCCAGGGTCGGGGAAGCCAACGTCCTGACTTTC.

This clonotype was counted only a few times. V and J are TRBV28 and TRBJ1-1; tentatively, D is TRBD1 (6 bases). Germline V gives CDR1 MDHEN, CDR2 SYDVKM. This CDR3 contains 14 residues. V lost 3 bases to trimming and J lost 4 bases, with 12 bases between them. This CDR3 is CASSFLQGGTEAFF. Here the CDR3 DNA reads TGTGCCAGCAGTTTTCTACAGGGCGGCACTGAAGCTTTCTTT.

Here the CDR3 DNA reads TGCGCCAGCAGCCAAGGAGGTGGGTTCAACATTCAGTACTTC. Translating gives CASSQGGGFNIQYF. The rearrangement links TRBV4-1 to TRBJ2-4, with no clear D. This CDR3 comprises 14 residues. Germline CDR1 MGHRA, CDR2 YSYEKL. Trimming took 1 base from V and 7 from J, leaving 11 bases between them.

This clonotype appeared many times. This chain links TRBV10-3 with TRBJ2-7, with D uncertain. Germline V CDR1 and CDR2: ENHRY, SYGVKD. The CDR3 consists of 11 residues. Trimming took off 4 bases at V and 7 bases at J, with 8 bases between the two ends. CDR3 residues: CAISASREQYF. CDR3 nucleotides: TGTGCCATCAGTGCGAGCCGTGAGCAGTACTTC.

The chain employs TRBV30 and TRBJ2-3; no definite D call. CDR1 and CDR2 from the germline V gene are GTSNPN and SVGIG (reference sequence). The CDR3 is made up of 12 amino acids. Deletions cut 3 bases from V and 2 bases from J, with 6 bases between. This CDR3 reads CAWRDTTDTQYF. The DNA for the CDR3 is TGTGCCTGGAGAGATACCACAGATACGCAGTATTTT.

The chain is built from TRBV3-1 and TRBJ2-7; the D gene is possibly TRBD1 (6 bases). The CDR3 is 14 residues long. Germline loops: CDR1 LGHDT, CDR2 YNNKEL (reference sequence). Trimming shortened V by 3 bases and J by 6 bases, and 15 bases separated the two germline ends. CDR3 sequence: CASSHSVRGIEQYF. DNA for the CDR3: TGTGCCAGCAGCCATTCGGTGAGGGGGATCGAGCAGTACTTC.

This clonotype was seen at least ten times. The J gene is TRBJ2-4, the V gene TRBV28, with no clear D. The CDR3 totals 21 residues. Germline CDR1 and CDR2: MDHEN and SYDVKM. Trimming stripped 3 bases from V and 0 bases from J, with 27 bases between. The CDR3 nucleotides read TGTGCCAGCAGTTTCGGACCCACGGCATACCAACAGAGTGTAGCCAAAAACATTCAGTACTTC. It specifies CASSFGPTAYQQSVAKNIQYF.

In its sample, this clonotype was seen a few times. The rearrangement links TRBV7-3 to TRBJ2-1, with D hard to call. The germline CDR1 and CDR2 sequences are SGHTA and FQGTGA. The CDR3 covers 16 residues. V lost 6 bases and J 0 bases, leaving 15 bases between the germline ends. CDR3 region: CASSNSVRSSYNEQFF. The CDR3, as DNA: TGTGCCAGCAGTAATTCGGTGAGGAGCTCCTACAATGAGCAGTTCTTC.

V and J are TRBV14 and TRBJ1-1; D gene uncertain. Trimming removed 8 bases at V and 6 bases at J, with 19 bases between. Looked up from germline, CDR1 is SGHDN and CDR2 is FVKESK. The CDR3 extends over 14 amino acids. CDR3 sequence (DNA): TGTGCCAGCGGTATAAGGGATTCTCTGGCTGAAGCTTTCTTT. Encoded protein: CASGIRDSLAEAFF.

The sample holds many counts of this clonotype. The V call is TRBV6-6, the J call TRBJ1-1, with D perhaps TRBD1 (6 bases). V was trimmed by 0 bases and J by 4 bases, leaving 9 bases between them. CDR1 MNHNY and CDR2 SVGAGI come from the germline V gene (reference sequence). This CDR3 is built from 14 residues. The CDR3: CASSYSGGPTEAFF. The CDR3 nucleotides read TGTGCCAGCAGTTACTCAGGGGGACCCACTGAAGCTTTCTTT.

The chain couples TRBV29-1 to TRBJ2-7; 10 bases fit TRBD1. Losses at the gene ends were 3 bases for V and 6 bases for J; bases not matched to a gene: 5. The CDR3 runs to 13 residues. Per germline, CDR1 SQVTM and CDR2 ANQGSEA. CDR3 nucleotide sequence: TGCAGCGTTGATGCTAGGACAGGGGGCGAGCAGTACTTC. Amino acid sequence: CSVDARTGGEQYF.

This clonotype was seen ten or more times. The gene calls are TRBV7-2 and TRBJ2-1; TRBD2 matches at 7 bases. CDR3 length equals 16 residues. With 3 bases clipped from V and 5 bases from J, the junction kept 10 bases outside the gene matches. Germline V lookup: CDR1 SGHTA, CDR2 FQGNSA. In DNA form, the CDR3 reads TGTGCCAGCAGCTTCCAAGCGGGAAAGCGCGACAATGAGCAGTTCTTC. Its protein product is CASSFQAGKRDNEQFF.

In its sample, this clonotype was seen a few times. In nucleotides, the CDR3 is TGCGCCAGCAGCCAAGAGAAAAGGGTATCAGATACGCAGTATTTT. It translates to CASSQEKRVSDTQYF. This chain uses TRBV4-3 with TRBJ2-3; D uncertain. V lost 0 bases, J lost 4 bases, and 11 bases lay in between. Germline V CDR1 and CDR2: LGHNA, YSLEER. The CDR3 sequence is 15 residues long.

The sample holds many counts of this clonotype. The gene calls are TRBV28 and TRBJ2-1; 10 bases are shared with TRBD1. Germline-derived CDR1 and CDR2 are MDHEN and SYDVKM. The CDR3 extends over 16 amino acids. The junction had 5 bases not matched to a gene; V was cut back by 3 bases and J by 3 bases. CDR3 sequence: CASSFLGTGVYNEQFF. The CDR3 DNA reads TGTGCCAGCAGTTTCTTGGGGACAGGGGTCTACAATGAGCAGTTCTTC.

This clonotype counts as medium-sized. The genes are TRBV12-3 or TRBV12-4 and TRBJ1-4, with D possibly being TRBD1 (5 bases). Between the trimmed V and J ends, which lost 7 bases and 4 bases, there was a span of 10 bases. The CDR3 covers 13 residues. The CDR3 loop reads CASNRDGNEKLFF. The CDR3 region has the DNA TGTGCCAGCAACCGGGACGGTAATGAAAAACTGTTTTTT.

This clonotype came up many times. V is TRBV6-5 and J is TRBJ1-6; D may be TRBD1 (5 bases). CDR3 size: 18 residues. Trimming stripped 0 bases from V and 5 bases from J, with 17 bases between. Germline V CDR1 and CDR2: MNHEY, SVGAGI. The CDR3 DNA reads TGTGCCAGCAGTTACTCGATCTTCGGCCGGGGGGATAATTCACCCCTCCACTTT. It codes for CASSYSIFGRGDNSPLHF.

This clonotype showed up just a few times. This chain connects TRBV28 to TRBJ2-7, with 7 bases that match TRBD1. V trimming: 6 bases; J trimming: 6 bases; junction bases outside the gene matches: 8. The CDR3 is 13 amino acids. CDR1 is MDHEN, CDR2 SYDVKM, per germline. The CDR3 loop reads CASRAGGYSEQYF. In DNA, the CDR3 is TGTGCCAGCAGGGCAGGGGGTTACTCCGAGCAGTACTTC.

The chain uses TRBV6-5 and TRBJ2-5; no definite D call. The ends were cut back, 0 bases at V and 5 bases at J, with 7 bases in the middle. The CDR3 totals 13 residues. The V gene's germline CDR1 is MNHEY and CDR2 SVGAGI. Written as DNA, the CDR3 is TGTGCCAGCAGTTACTCCTGGTTCGAGACCCAGTACTTC. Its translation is CASSYSWFETQYF.

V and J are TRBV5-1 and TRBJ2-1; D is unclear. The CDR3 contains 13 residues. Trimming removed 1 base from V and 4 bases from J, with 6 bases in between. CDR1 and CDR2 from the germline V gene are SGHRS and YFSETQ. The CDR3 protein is CASSLTEYNEQFF. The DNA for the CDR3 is TGCGCCAGCAGCTTGACAGAATACAATGAGCAGTTCTTC.

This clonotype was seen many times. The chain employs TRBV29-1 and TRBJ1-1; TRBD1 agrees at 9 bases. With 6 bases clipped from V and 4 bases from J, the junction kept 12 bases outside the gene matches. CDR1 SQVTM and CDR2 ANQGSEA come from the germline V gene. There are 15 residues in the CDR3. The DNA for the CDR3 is TGCAGCGTAGGTCCCGGGACAGGGTTTGGCACTGAAGCTTTCTTT. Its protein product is CSVGPGTGFGTEAFF.

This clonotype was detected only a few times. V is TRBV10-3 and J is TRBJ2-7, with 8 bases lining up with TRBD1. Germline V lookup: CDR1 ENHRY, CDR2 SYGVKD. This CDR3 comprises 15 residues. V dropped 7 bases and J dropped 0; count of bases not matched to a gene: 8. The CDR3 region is CAIKPGTGSSYEQYF. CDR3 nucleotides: TGTGCCATCAAGCCCGGGACAGGAAGCTCCTACGAGCAGTACTTC.

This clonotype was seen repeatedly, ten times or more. DNA of the CDR3: TGTGCCAGCAGCGGTGGGTCAGGGGGCTATGGCTACACCTTC. It translates to CASSGGSGGYGYTF. The J gene is TRBJ1-2, the V gene TRBV9; 7 bases are shared with TRBD1. The CDR3 has 14 residues. The germline V gene has CDR1 SGDLS and CDR2 YYNGEE. V gave up 3 bases and J gave up 4 bases; unmatched junction bases: 6.

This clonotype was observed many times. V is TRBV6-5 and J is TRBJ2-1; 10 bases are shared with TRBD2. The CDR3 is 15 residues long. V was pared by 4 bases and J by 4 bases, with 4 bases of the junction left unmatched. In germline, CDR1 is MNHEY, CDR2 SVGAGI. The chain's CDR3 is CASSFSGRLYNEQFF. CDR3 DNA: TGTGCCAGCAGTTTTAGCGGGAGGCTTTACAATGAGCAGTTCTTC.

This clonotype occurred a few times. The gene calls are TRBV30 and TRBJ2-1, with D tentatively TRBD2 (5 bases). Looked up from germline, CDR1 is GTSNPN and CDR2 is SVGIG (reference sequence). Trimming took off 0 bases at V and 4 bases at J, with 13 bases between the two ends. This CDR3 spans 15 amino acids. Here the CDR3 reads CAWSVLAGRYNEQFF. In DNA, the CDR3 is TGTGCCTGGAGTGTACTTGCGGGCCGATACAATGAGCAGTTCTTC.

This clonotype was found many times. The CDR3 DNA follows: TGTGCCAACCTTCCAGGGACGGTGAACACTGAAGCTTTCTTT. It is translated as CANLPGTVNTEAFF. The chain uses TRBV6-5 and TRBJ1-1; D might be TRBD1 (5 bases). The V end lost 10 bases, the J end lost 0 bases, and 15 bases lay between the germline ends. Germline CDR1 reads MNHEY; CDR2 reads SVGAGI. There are 14 residues in the CDR3.

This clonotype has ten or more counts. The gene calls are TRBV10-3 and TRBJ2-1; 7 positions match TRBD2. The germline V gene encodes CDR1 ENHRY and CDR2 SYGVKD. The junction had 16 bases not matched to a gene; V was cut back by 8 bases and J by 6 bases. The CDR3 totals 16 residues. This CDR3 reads CAIVDASGLGPNEQFF. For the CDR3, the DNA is TGTGCCATCGTGGATGCTAGCGGATTGGGGCCCAATGAGCAGTTCTTC.

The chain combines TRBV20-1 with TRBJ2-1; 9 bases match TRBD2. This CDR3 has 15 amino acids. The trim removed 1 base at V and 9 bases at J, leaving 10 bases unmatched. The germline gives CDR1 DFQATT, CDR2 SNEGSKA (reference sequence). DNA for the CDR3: TGCAGTGCTAGAGTACCGGGACTAGCAAGGGGTGAGCAGTTCTTC. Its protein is CSARVPGLARGEQFF.

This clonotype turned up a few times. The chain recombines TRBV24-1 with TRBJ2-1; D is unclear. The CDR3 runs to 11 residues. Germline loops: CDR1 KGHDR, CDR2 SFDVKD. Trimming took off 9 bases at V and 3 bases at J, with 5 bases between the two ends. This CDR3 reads CATSVYNEQFF. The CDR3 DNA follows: TGTGCCACCTCCGTCTACAATGAGCAGTTCTTC.

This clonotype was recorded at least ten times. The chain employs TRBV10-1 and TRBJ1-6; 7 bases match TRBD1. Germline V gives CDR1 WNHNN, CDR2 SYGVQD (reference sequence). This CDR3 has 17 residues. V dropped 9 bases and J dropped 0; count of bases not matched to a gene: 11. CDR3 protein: CARLPGQISSYNSPLHF. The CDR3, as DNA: TGCGCCAGGCTACCGGGACAGATAAGCTCCTATAATTCACCCCTCCACTTT.